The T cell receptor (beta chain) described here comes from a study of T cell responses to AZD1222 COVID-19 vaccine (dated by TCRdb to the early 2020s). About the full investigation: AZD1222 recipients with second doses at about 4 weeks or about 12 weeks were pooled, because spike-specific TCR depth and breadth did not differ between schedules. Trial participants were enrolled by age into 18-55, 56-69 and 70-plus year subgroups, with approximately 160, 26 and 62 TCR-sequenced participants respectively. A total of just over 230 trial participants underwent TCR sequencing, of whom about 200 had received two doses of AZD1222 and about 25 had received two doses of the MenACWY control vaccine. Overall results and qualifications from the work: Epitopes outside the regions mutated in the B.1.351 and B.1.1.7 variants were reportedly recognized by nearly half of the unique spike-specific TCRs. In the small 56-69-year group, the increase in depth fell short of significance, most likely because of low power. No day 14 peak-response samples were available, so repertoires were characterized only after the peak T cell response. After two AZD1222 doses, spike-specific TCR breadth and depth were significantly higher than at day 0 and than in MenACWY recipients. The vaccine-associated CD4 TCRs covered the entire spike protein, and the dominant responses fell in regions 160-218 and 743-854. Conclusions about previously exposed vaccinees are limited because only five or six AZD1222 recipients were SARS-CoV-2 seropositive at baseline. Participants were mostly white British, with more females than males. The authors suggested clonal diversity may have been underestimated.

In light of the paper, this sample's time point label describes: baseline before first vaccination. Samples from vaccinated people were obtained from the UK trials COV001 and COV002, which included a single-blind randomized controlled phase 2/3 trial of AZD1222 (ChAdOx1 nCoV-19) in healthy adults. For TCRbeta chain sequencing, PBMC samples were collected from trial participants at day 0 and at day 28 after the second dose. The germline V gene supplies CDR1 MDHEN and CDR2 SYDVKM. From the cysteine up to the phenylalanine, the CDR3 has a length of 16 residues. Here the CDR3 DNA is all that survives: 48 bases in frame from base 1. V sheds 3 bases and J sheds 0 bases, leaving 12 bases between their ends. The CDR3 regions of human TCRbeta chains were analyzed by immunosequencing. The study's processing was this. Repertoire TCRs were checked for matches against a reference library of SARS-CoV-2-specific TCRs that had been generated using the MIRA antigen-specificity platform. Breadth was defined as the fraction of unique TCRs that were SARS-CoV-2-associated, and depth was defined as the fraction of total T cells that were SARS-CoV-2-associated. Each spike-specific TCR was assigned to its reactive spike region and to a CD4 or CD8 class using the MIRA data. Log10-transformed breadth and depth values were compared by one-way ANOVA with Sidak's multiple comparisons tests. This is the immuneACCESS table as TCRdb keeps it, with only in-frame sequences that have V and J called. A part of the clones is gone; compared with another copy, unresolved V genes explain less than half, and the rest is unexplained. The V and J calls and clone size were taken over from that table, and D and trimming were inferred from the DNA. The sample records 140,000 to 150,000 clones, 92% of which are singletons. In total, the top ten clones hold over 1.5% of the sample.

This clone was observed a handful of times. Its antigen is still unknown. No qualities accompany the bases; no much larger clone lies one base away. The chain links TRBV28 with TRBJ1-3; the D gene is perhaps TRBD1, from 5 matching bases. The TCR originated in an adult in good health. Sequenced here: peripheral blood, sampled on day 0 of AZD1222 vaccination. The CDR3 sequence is CASSFMGRSSGNTIYF. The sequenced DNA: TGTGCCAGCAGTTTCATGGGGCGGTCCTCTGGAAACACCATATATTTT.